This TCR beta chain was sequenced for a study of blood T cells in healthy people across ages. CDR3 length: 13 residues. V was shortened by 5 bases and J by 2 bases, with 9 bases between the two germline ends. Germline assignment: CDR1 SGHAT and CDR2 FQNNGV. This clonotype occurred many times. Its target is unknown. Combining a sample-barcoded 5' primer with a J-beta primer mix, a second PCR ran for roughly 7 to 11 cycles. TCRdb re-analysed the 5' RACE reads in MiXCR, keeping a single row per CDR3 protein. The top ten hold approximately 20% of the sample, which has 1 million or so distinct CDR3 sequences, 35% to 55% seen once. Study outcomes and limitations: Diversity of TCR beta per million T cells declined in a roughly linear way with age.

Caucasian individuals from Russia who were healthy and aged about 6 to 95 acted as donors. No fewer than 5.5 micrograms of total RNA were isolated from every sample. Material: blood. This chain links TRBV11-2 with TRBJ2-5; D perhaps matches TRBD2 (5 bases). This TCR was recovered from a woman aged 60-75 years in good health. Here the CDR3 reads CASSRGVQETQYF. CDR3 nucleotides: TGTGCCAGCAGCCGGGGAGTTCAAGAGACCCAGTACTTC. Complete variable domain (other parts from reference TRBV11-2 and TRBJ2-5): EAGVAQSPRYKIIEKRQSVAFWCNPISGHATLYWYQQILGQGPKLLIQFQNNGVVDDSQLPKDRFSAERLKGVDSTLKIQPAKLEDSAVYLCASSRGVQETQYFGPGTRLLVL.